This T cell receptor (beta chain) derives from a study of blood T cell repertoires in COVID-19. Overall study context: The United States, Italy and Spain were the sources of the acute and convalescent COVID-19 samples. Nucleic acid was either cDNA or gDNA, and it came from T cells, B-cell-depleted T cells, or PBMCs.

Libraries were prepared by immunoSEQ multiplex PCR; TCRdb keeps only in-frame clonotypes and omits some of them. This sample has some 150,000 clones; about 89% occur once, and the top ten carry around 0.55%. This clone appeared once. The specimen sequenced was peripheral blood. This clonotype was sampled from a man in his fifties with acute or convalescent COVID-19.

The CDR3 nucleotides read TGTGCCAGTAGTATTGAGGGCAGCTCCTACAATGAGCAGTTCTTC. Translating it yields CASSIEGSSYNEQFF. The rearrangement links TRBV19 to TRBJ2-1, with D perhaps matching TRBD2 (5 bases). V was pared by 3 bases and J by 0 bases, with 9 bases between. CDR3 length equals 15 residues. The germline V gene encodes CDR1 LNHDA and CDR2 SQIVND (reference sequence).